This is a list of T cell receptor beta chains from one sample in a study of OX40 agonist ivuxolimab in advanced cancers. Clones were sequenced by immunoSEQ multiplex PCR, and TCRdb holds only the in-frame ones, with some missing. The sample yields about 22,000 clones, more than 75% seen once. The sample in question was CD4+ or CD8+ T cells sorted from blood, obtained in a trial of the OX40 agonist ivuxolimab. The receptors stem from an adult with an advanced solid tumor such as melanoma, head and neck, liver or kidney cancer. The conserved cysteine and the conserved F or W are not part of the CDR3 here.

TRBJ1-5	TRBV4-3	ASSQEYLGDGQPQH
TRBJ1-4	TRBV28	ASRDTRRGEWKLF
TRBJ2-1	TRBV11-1	ASSRRWRTSVNEQF
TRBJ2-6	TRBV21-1	ASSSRGPGANVLT
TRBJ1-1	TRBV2	ASAHPPQGASNTEAF
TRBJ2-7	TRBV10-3	AISEGELREQY
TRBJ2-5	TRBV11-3	ASSVAVAAGETQY
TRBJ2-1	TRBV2	ASIGGGLSYNEQF
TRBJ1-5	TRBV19	ATKFGGSGDQPQH
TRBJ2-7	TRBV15	ATSRDPRDYEQY
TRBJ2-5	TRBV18	ASSPGQQETQY
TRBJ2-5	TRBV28	ASSLASGLIQETQY
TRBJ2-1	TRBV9	ASSVEGSGRSSYNEQF
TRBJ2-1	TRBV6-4	ASSLNRGPYNEQF
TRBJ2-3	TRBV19	ASTTSGRVTDTQY